These 10 T cell receptor beta chains share one sample of origin, sequenced in a study of blood T cell repertoires in COVID-19. Assay used: immunoSEQ multiplex PCR; TCRdb lists only in-frame clones, some missing. The table includes roughly 200,000 clones, around 80% detected once. Sequenced material: peripheral blood. The origin of the receptors is a human donor in a cohort sampled during active COVID-19.

The CDR3 is CASSHGDQPQHF. The CDR3 region has the DNA TGTGCCAGCAGTCACGGAGATCAGCCCCAGCATTTT. This chain links TRBV5-6 with TRBJ1-5; D not certain. The germline V and J ends were trimmed by 5 bases and 5 bases, with 8 bases remaining between them. Germline-derived CDR1 and CDR2 are SGHDT and YYEEEE. CDR3 size: 12 residues.

The rearrangement uses TRBV18 and TRBJ1-6; TRBD1 agrees at 9 bases. The CDR3 loop spans 14 amino acids. Germline loops: CDR1 KGHSH, CDR2 LQKENI. The J segment lost 7 bases and the V segment lost 5 bases, leaving 3 bases of the junction unmatched. The CDR3 spells CASSRDRANSPLHF. Written as DNA, the CDR3 is TGTGCCAGCTCAAGGGACAGGGCCAATTCACCCCTCCACTTT.

The chain carries TRBV6-4 and TRBJ2-1; possibly TRBD2 for D (6 bases). Looked up from germline, CDR1 is MRHNA and CDR2 is SNTAGT. The CDR3 covers 20 residues. V lost 4 bases and J lost 0, with 25 bases in between. CDR3 residues: CASSALAGGRSQSSYNEQFF. The CDR3 coding sequence is TGTGCCAGCAGTGCACTAGCTGGTGGGAGGTCTCAGAGCTCCTACAATGAGCAGTTCTTC.

V gene TRBV19 combines with J gene TRBJ2-1, with 8 bases matching TRBD1. After removal of 6 bases from V and 0 bases from J, the junction contained 4 bases not matched to a gene. Germline lookup yields CDR1 LNHDA and CDR2 SQIVND (reference sequence). CDR3 length: 15 residues. The CDR3 region is CASSTDRGSYNEQFF. Here the CDR3 DNA reads TGTGCCAGTAGCACTGACAGGGGCTCCTACAATGAGCAGTTCTTC.

The gene calls are TRBV23-1 and TRBJ1-5; D remains ambiguous. TRBV23-1 is treated as an ORF (open reading frame) with a function not yet certain. The ends were cut back, 4 bases at V and 1 base at J, with 11 bases in the middle. This CDR3 has 15 residues. The CDR3, as DNA: TGCGCCAGCAGTCGGTCGGTGAGCAGCAATCAGCCCCAGCATTTT. Amino acids: CASSRSVSSNQPQHF.

This chain joins TRBV7-2 and TRBJ2-5, with 10 bases aligning to TRBD1. This CDR3 region has 13 residues. The V segment lost 3 bases and the J segment 10 bases; nucleotides outside the gene matches: 5. Germline V gives CDR1 SGHTA, CDR2 FQGNSA. In nucleotides, the CDR3 is TGTGCCAGCAGCTTCGGACAGGGGGAAGGCCAGTACTTC. Translation: CASSFGQGEGQYF.

This chain links TRBV2 with TRBJ2-7; 10 bases fit TRBD1. CDR3 length equals 19 residues. CDR1 is SNHLY and CDR2 is FYNNEI in the germline V gene. V lost 1 base to trimming and J lost 0 bases; unmatched junction nucleotides: 12. The DNA for the CDR3 is TGTGCCAGCAGTGAAGAGGGACAGGGGCGCTTTGCCGTCTCCTACGAGCAGTACTTC. Protein product: CASSEEGQGRFAVSYEQYF.

This chain links TRBV27 with TRBJ1-6; 7 bases agree with TRBD1. The CDR3 spans 15 residues. The V segment lost 7 bases and the J segment 6 bases; nucleotides outside the gene matches: 9. Germline CDR1 and CDR2: MNHEY and SMNVEV (reference sequence). The CDR3 coding sequence is TGTGCCAGCACCACCACAGGGGAAGGTAATTCACCCCTCCACTTT. Translating it yields CASTTTGEGNSPLHF.

The rearrangement links TRBV19 to TRBJ1-5; D ambiguous. The CDR3 consists of 13 residues. The V end was cut by 7 bases, the J end by 2 bases, with 9 bases between. Per germline, CDR1 LNHDA and CDR2 SQIVND (reference sequence). CDR3: CASNDRGNQPQHF. CDR3 nucleotide sequence: TGTGCCAGTAATGATCGGGGCAATCAGCCCCAGCATTTT.

J is TRBJ1-1 and V is TRBV28; TRBD1 is a possible D gene (5 bases). CDR3 length: 12 amino acids. The ends were cut back, 4 bases at V and 7 bases at J, with 10 bases in the middle. Germline V CDR1 and CDR2: MDHEN, SYDVKM. The CDR3 region is CASSSWGGEAFF. The CDR3 nucleotides are TGTGCCAGCAGTTCCTGGGGGGGTGAAGCTTTCTTT.